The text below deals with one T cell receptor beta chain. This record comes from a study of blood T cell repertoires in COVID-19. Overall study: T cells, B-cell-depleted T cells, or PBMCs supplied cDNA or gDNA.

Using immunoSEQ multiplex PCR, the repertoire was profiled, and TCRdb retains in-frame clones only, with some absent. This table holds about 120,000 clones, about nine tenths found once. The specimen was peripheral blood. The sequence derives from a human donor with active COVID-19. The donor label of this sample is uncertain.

CDR3 coding DNA: TGTGCCAGTAGTATGCCCCCTGGACAGGTCTATGGCTACACCTTC. Its protein is CASSMPPGQVYGYTF. The chain couples TRBV19 to TRBJ1-2, with 7 bases fitting TRBD1. Losses at the gene ends were 3 bases for V and 4 bases for J; bases not matched to a gene: 8. The CDR3 contains 15 residues. Germline V gene sequence: CDR1 LNHDA, CDR2 SQIVND (reference sequence).